The present T cell receptor beta chain was sequenced within a study of CD8 T cells in ankylosing spondylitis. This clonotype turned up a few times. The target antigen is unknown. Quantitative 5'-RACE with molecular barcodes was used to make the TCR beta libraries. Via MiXCR, TCRdb re-called the 5' RACE reads, giving one row per CDR3 protein. Found here are 300,000 to 400,000 distinct CDR3 sequences, about 22% of them singletons; the top ten hold around 17%. V dropped 0 bases and J dropped 3 bases, with 8 bases sitting between them. There are 14 residues in the CDR3. Study observations and caveats: As reported, disease-linked clones showed significant enrichment in matched ankylosing spondylitis synovial fluid. Some of the motif variants had earlier been found in reactive arthritis patients' fluid and blood. Ankylosing spondylitis blood seemed to carry a telltale TCR beta motif made of eight or nine highly homologous variants. Disease-linked clones, CD8+, were relatively rare in peripheral blood.

This sequence was found in a male donor with ankylosing spondylitis. The specimen sequenced was blood, either unsorted or a sorted T cell fraction (not recorded which). The chain is built from TRBV12-3 or TRBV12-4 and TRBJ1-1; D remains ambiguous. This CDR3 is CASSLARSDTEAFF. CDR3 in DNA: TGTGCCAGCAGTTTAGCTAGGAGTGACACTGAAGCTTTCTTT.